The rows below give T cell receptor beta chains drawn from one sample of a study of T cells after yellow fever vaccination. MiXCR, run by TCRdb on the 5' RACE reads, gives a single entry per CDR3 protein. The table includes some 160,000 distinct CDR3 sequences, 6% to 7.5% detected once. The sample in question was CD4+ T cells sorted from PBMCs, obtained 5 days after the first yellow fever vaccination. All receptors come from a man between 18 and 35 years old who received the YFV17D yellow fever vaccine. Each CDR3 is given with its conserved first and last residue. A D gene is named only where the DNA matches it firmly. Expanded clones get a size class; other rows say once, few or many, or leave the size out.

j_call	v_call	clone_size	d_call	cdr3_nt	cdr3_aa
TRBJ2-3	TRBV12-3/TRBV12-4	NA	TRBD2	TGTACCTGCAGTTTAGGGACTAGCGGGGACTGGTGGGGCACAGATACGCAGTATTTT	CTCSLGTSGDWWGTDTQYF
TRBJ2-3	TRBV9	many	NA	TGTGCCAGCAGCGCAAACCCGGCCGACACAGATACGCAGTATTTT	CASSANPADTDTQYF
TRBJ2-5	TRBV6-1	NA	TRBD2	TGTGCCAGCAGGGGGTTCAGCGGGGGGCCCATCTGGGAGACCCAGTACTTC	CASRGFSGGPIWETQYF
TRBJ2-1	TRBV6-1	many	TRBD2	TGTGCCAGCAGGAGATGGGCTTCTAGCGGGGGCTTCCTTACCTACAATGAGCAGTTCTTC	CASRRWASSGGFLTYNEQFF
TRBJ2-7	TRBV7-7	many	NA	TGTGCCAGCAGCTTAAGCCCAGGGAGGGAGCAGTACTTC	CASSLSPGREQYF
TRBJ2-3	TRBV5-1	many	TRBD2	TGCGCCAGCAGCTTGGAGACTAGCGGGGGCCCGGGGCATACGCAGTATTTT	CASSLETSGGPGHTQYF
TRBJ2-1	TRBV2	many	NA	TGTGCCAGCAGTGAAGCGCTTCAGGGGGAGCAGTTCTTC	CASSEALQGEQFF
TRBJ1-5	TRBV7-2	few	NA	TGTGCCAGCAGCTTAGTCGGCAGTGAGAATCAGCCCCAGCATTTT	CASSLVGSENQPQHF
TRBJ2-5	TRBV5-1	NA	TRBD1	TGCGCCAGCAGCTTTCAGGGGGCCAAAGAGACCCAGTACTTC	CASSFQGAKETQYF
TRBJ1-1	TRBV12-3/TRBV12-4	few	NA	TGTGCCAGCACCCCCGGCGGGAGGAACACTGAAGCTTTCTTT	CASTPGGRNTEAFF
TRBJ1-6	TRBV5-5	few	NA	TGTGCCAGCAGCTTGATCCACTATAATTCACCCCTCCACTTT	CASSLIHYNSPLHF
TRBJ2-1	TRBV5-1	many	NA	TGCGCCAGCAGCTTGGGCCCGGATAGCTCCTACAATGAGCAGTTCTTC	CASSLGPDSSYNEQFF
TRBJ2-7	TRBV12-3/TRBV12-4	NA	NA	TGTGCCAGCACCATAAATTGGGCTCATACCTCCTACGAGCAGTACTTC	CASTINWAHTSYEQYF
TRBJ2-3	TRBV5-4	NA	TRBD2	TGTGCCAGCAGTGAGAGCGGGGGTCGCACAGATACGCAGTATTTT	CASSESGGRTDTQYF
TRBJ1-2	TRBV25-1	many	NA	TGTGCCAGCAGTGAATGGGGGGGTAGCTATGGCTACACCTTC	CASSEWGGSYGYTF
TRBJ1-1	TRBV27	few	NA	TGTGCCAGCAGCGCCCCGGGACACAGGTTGAACACTGAAGCTTTCTTT	CASSAPGHRLNTEAFF
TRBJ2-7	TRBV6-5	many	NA	TGTGCCAGCTCTGGGCAGCTAGCAACGCCATTCTACGAGCAGTACTTC	CASSGQLATPFYEQYF
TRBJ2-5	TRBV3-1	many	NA	TGTGCCAGCAGCCAGGGGAGGCGGGAGACCCAGTACTTC	CASSQGRRETQYF
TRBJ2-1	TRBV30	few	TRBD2	TGTGCCTGGAGTACACCCGGGACTAGCGGCTACAATGAGCAGTTCTTC	CAWSTPGTSGYNEQFF
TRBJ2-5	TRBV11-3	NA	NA	TGTGCCAGCAGCCCGGGCACAGCGGTCGTCCAAGAGACCCAGTACTTC	CASSPGTAVVQETQYF
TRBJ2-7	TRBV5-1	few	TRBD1	TGCGCCAGCAGCGGGGACAGGGGGCCCTCCTACGAGCAGTACTTC	CASSGDRGPSYEQYF
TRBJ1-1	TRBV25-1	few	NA	TGTGCCAGCGGGGACACCGACGGGGGTACCACTGAAGCTTTCTTT	CASGDTDGGTTEAFF
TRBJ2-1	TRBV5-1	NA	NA	TGCGCCAGCACTACGGACGGGTACAATGAGCAGTTCTTC	CASTTDGYNEQFF
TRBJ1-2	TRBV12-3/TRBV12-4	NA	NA	TGTGCCAGCAGTTTTACCCGTCCAGGCTACACCTTC	CASSFTRPGYTF
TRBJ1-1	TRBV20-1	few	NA	TGCTCAACGTCACAGGGCCGAGGCACTGAAGCTTTCTTT	CSTSQGRGTEAFF
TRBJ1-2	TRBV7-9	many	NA	TGTGCCAGCAGCCTTACGGATAACTATGGCTACACCTTC	CASSLTDNYGYTF
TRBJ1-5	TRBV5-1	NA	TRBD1	TGCGCCAGCAGCTTGAACACAGGGGACCAGCCCCAGCATTTT	CASSLNTGDQPQHF
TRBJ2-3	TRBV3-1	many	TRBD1	TGTGCCAGCAGCAGGGACAGGCGCACAGATACGCAGTATTTT	CASSRDRRTDTQYF
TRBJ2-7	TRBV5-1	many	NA	TGCGCCAGCAGCCCGGGATCGGCCACCTACGAGCAGTACTTC	CASSPGSATYEQYF
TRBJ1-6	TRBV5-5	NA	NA	TGTGCCAGCAGCTTGGTACAGATTAATTCACCCCTCCACTTT	CASSLVQINSPLHF
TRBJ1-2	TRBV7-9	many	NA	TGTGCCAGCAGCCCCACAGTCTCGGGGGGCTACACCTTC	CASSPTVSGGYTF
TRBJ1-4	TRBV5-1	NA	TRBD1	TGCGCCAGCAGCGTAGTACAGGGGGCTCGGGAAAAACTGTTTTTT	CASSVVQGAREKLFF
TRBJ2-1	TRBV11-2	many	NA	TGTGCCAGCAGCTTAGAGAGAATCGAGTTCTTC	CASSLERIEFF
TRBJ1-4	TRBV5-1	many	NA	TGCGCCAGCAGCTTGGGGCCCTCAACTAATGAAAAACTGTTTTTT	CASSLGPSTNEKLFF
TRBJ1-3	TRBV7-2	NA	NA	TGTGCCAGCAGCTTAGACGTGCGCAACACCATATATTTT	CASSLDVRNTIYF
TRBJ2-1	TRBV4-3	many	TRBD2	TGCGCCAGCAGCCAAGACGGGGGACTAGCGGGGGGTATCTCCTACAATGAGCAGTTCTTC	CASSQDGGLAGGISYNEQFF
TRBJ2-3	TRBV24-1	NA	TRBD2	TGTGCCACCAGTCCCCGGGGGGTAGGCACAGATACGCAGTATTTT	CATSPRGVGTDTQYF
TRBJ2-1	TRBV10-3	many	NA	TGTGCCATCGCGGAGACCGCAAGACCTTTGGCTGGCTCCTACAATGAGCAGTTCTTC	CAIAETARPLAGSYNEQFF
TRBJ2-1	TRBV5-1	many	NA	TGCGCCAGCAGCGGAAATACAGGTTCCAATGAGCAGTTCTTC	CASSGNTGSNEQFF
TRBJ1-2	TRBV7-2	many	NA	TGTGCCAGCAGCTTAGCCAGCGATCAGTTCCACTATGGCTACACCTTC	CASSLASDQFHYGYTF
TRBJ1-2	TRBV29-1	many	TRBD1	TGCAGCGTCGGGACAGGTCCGAACTATGGCTACACCTTC	CSVGTGPNYGYTF
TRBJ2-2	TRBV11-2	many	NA	TGTGCCAGCAGCTTCGGGAACACCGGGGAGCTGTTTTTT	CASSFGNTGELFF
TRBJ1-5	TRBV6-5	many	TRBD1	TGTGCCAGCGTGCCCAGTCGACAGGGAAAAAATCAGCCCCAGCATTTT	CASVPSRQGKNQPQHF
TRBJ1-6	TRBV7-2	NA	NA	TGTGCCAGCACCCCAAGGGTAGACTCACCCCTCCACTTT	CASTPRVDSPLHF
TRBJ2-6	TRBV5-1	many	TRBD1	TGCGCCAGCAGCCTAGGACAGGCCTCTGGGGCCAACGTCCTGACTTTC	CASSLGQASGANVLTF